This is a list of T cell receptor beta chains from one sample in a study of blood T cell repertoires in COVID-19. The data were produced by immunoSEQ multiplex PCR, yet TCRdb's version contains in-frame clones alone and is incomplete. The sample contains more than 90,000 clones, roughly four fifths of which appear only once. Sequenced sample: peripheral blood. The receptors shown here come from a man in his 70s with acute or convalescent COVID-19. Each CDR3 is given with its conserved first and last residue. A D gene is named only where the DNA matches it firmly. Clone size appears in some rows only: once, few, many, or a class for an expanded clone.

.,TRBV7-8,TRBJ2-7,.,TGTGCCAGCAGCTTAGGCGGACAGATTAGTATTTATCCCTACGAGCAGTACTTC,CASSLGGQISIYPYEQYF
.,TRBV29-1,TRBJ2-7,.,TGCAGCGTTGGGGGGGTTGCGGCCTACGAGCAGTACTTC,CSVGGVAAYEQYF
TRBD2,TRBV7-9,TRBJ2-5,.,TGTGCCAGCAGCTTAGCCAAGGGACTAGCGGGACAAGAGACCCAGTACTTC,CASSLAKGLAGQETQYF
.,TRBV19,TRBJ1-6,.,TGTGCCAGTAAGGGGGGGCGATGGGACAATTCACCCCTCCACTTT,CASKGGRWDNSPLHF
.,TRBV6-6,TRBJ1-4,few,TGTGCCAGCAGCATCCTTACCGGGACACTTTCTGAAAAACTGTTTTTT,CASSILTGTLSEKLFF
TRBD1,TRBV15,TRBJ1-6,.,TGTGCCACCAGCAGTCCTAGCAGGGGGCTCGGGTATTCACCCCTCCACTTT,CATSSPSRGLGYSPLHF
.,TRBV5-6,TRBJ1-1,.,TGTGCCAGCAGCCCCGGGGGAGGTAGGGGAAGGGACACTGAAGCTTTCTTT,CASSPGGGRGRDTEAFF
TRBD1,TRBV6-5,TRBJ1-1,.,TGTGCCAGCAGTTTTAACAGGGGTTTGGGCACTGAAGCTTTCTTT,CASSFNRGLGTEAFF
.,TRBV5-1,TRBJ2-7,once,TGCGCCAGCAGCTTGGCCGCGGGCTCCTACGAGCAGTACTTC,CASSLAAGSYEQYF
.,TRBV24-1,TRBJ1-5,.,TGTGCCACCAGAGCGGGGGGGCGATCAAACCAGCCCCAGCATTTT,CATRAGGRSNQPQHF
.,TRBV6-6,TRBJ1-1,.,TGTGCCAGCAGTTACTCGAGAGGGTCCATGAACACTGAAGCTTTCTTT,CASSYSRGSMNTEAFF
.,TRBV11-3,TRBJ1-3,few,TGTGCCAGCAGCCAGCGTCACGGGGGACCTGGAAACACCATATATTTT,CASSQRHGGPGNTIYF
TRBD1,TRBV5-1,TRBJ1-6,.,TGCGCCAGCAGCACCAAGGGACAGGAAAATTCACCCCTCCACTTT,CASSTKGQENSPLHF
.,TRBV24-1,TRBJ1-2,.,TGTGCCACCAAAACAGGGACCTATGGCTACACCTTC,CATKTGTYGYTF
.,TRBV2,TRBJ2-2,once,TGTGCCAGCAGGTCACAGGGTACCGGGGAGCTGTTTTTT,CASRSQGTGELFF
.,TRBV23-1,TRBJ1-1,.,TGCGCCAGCAGTCAACCCCCCCCGTCGACAGCCACTGAAGCTTTCTTT,CASSQPPPSTATEAFF
.,TRBV7-8,TRBJ1-2,.,TGTGCCAGCAGCTTAGTGGGCAGGGACTATGGCTACACCTTC,CASSLVGRDYGYTF
TRBD1,TRBV23-1,TRBJ2-5,.,TGCGCCAGCAGTCAATCAGGCAATGGGACAGCACAAGAGACCCAGTACTTC,CASSQSGNGTAQETQYF
.,TRBV6-2/TRBV6-3,TRBJ2-7,.,TGTGCCAGCAGTACCGGCGGCTACGAGCAGTACTTC,CASSTGGYEQYF
TRBD1,TRBV2,TRBJ1-6,.,TGTGCCACCCGGACAGGGGTTGGTAGTTCACCCCTCCACTTT,CATRTGVGSSPLHF
TRBD1,TRBV12-3/TRBV12-4,TRBJ2-3,.,TGTGCCAGCAGTCGACAGGGTACAGATACGCAGTATTTT,CASSRQGTDTQYF
.,TRBV7-3,TRBJ1-1,.,TGTGCCAGCAGCGCAGATCCTTCGGGCACTGAAGCTTTCTTT,CASSADPSGTEAFF
.,TRBV28,TRBJ1-2,.,TGTGCCAGCAGTTCGGTCGTTTCGCTTCGGTATGGCTACACCTTC,CASSSVVSLRYGYTF
.,TRBV29-1,TRBJ1-2,.,TGCAGCGCCCGTTCGGCGGTGTTCTTTGGCTACACCTTC,CSARSAVFFGYTF
TRBD1,TRBV2,TRBJ1-2,.,TGTGCCAGCAGTTTCACACAGGGGGATGGCTACACCTTC,CASSFTQGDGYTF
.,TRBV29-1,TRBJ1-1,.,TGCAGCGTTGGACAGACCGACACTGAAGCTTTCTTT,CSVGQTDTEAFF
.,TRBV27,TRBJ2-3,.,TGTGCCAGCACCATCGCCGGGTCCCTTCCCACAGATACGCAGTATTTT,CASTIAGSLPTDTQYF
.,TRBV4-1,TRBJ1-5,.,TGCGCCAGCAGCCAAGATATGTCAGGTAATCAGCCCCAGCATTTT,CASSQDMSGNQPQHF
.,TRBV10-1,TRBJ2-1,.,TGCGCCAGCAGTGAGTCGACTCGCGTTGAGCAGTTCTTC,CASSESTRVEQFF
TRBD1,TRBV4-1,TRBJ1-2,few,TGCGCCAGCAGCCAAGCCGCAGGGGGTGGCTATGGCTACACCTTC,CASSQAAGGGYGYTF
TRBD1,TRBV5-4,TRBJ2-7,few,TGTGCCAGCAGCTTCGGTGGGACAGCCTACGAGCAGTACTTC,CASSFGGTAYEQYF
TRBD2,TRBV29-1,TRBJ2-7,.,TGCAGCGTTGAAGAAACGGGGGGGTACGAGCAGTACTTC,CSVEETGGYEQYF
.,TRBV6-5,TRBJ1-5,.,TGTGCCAGCAGTAATCAGGGGCTTGCTCAGCCCCAGCATTTT,CASSNQGLAQPQHF
TRBD1,TRBV30,TRBJ1-2,.,TGTGCCTGGAGTGTATATTCCGGGACAGGGGTAGGCGGCTACACCTTC,CAWSVYSGTGVGGYTF
.,TRBV19,TRBJ1-1,.,TGTGCCAGTAGTCGGGGGGTGGCTGAAGCTTTCTTT,CASSRGVAEAFF
.,TRBV28,TRBJ1-2,.,TGTGCCAGCAGTTTGCGGGTTAACTATGGCTACACCTTC,CASSLRVNYGYTF
TRBD1,TRBV5-1,TRBJ1-1,.,TGCGCCAGCAGCCGGTCCGGGACAGGGGACACTGAAGCTTTCTTT,CASSRSGTGDTEAFF
.,TRBV7-9,TRBJ2-3,.,TGTGCCAGCAGCTTTATCCTTAGCACAGATACGCAGTATTTT,CASSFILSTDTQYF
.,TRBV7-9,TRBJ1-1,.,TGTGCCAGCAGCTTATCGCCGGGGGGTGACGCTTTCTTT,CASSLSPGGDAFF
TRBD2,TRBV4-1,TRBJ2-1,.,TGCGCCAGCAGCCGGGAGACTAGCGGGAGGGGATTGAATGAGCAGTTCTTC,CASSRETSGRGLNEQFF
.,TRBV19,TRBJ1-5,few,TGTGCCAGTAGTATACAGGGAAGTATCCAGCCCCAGCATTTT,CASSIQGSIQPQHF
TRBD2,TRBV7-3,TRBJ2-5,many,TGTGCCAGCAGCTCCGTCGCGGGAGTGGGGGAGACCCAGTACTTC,CASSSVAGVGETQYF
.,TRBV5-1,TRBJ2-7,few,TGCGCCAGCAGCCCTGGAGACTACGAGCAGTACTTC,CASSPGDYEQYF
TRBD2,TRBV5-4,TRBJ2-5,once,TGTGCCAGCAGCTTGCAGCGGGGGGTAGGGGAGACCCAGTACTTC,CASSLQRGVGETQYF
.,TRBV28,TRBJ1-5,.,TGTGCCAGCAGTCTTTTAAGCAATCAGCCCCAGCATTTT,CASSLLSNQPQHF
.,TRBV5-1,TRBJ1-1,.,TGCGCCAGCAGCTTTGGACAGACGGAAGCTTTCTTT,CASSFGQTEAFF
TRBD2,TRBV10-3,TRBJ2-3,once,TGTGCCGCGACAAGACTAGCGGGAGAGGATACGCAGTATTTT,CAATRLAGEDTQYF
TRBD2,TRBV30,TRBJ2-2,.,TGTGCCTGGGGGAGGGTCGGGGAGCTGTTTTTT,CAWGRVGELFF
TRBD2,TRBV5-1,TRBJ2-7,.,TGCGCCAGCAGTAACAAGGAAGCGGGGGGATACGAGCAGTACTTC,CASSNKEAGGYEQYF
.,TRBV19,TRBJ2-4,.,TGTGCCAGTAGTGCCGGGACACTGGACCTAAACATTCAGTACTTC,CASSAGTLDLNIQYF
.,TRBV5-1,TRBJ2-3,.,TGCGCCAGCAGCAGAGCCACGCTAGGTACGCAGTATTTT,CASSRATLGTQYF
.,TRBV7-3,TRBJ1-5,.,TGTGCCAGCAGCTTTGACAGATTCAATCAGCCCCAGCATTTT,CASSFDRFNQPQHF
.,TRBV27,TRBJ2-1,few,TGTGCCAGCAGCTCCCCCCTCAGACAGGTAACGGCCAATGAGCAGTTCTTC,CASSSPLRQVTANEQFF
.,TRBV23-1,TRBJ2-3,.,TGCGCCAGCAGTCGAGCCCTCTTTTTCAGGGGGGAGGGCACAGATACGCAGTATTTT,CASSRALFFRGEGTDTQYF
.,TRBV5-1,TRBJ1-4,.,TGCGCCAGCAGCTTGGAGGGCGGGCTTAATGAAAAACTGTTTTTT,CASSLEGGLNEKLFF
TRBD2,TRBV5-1,TRBJ2-2,.,TGCGCCAGCAGCCTTAGCGGGACTACCGGGGAGCTGTTTTTT,CASSLSGTTGELFF
.,TRBV7-2,TRBJ2-2,.,TGTGCCAGCACCAATTTCACGAACACCGGGGAGCTGTTTTTT,CASTNFTNTGELFF
.,TRBV7-9,TRBJ1-1,.,TGTGCCAGCAGCTTAGGCATCCAGGGTGGCACTGAAGCTTTCTTT,CASSLGIQGGTEAFF
.,TRBV28,TRBJ1-1,.,TGTGCCAGCACCTTAGGGGACATCGGAGCTTTCTTT,CASTLGDIGAFF